This T cell receptor beta chain was observed in a study of blood T cells in healthy people across ages. Study findings and constraints: Roughly linearly, TCR beta diversity per million T cells fell as age increased. A conclusive naive versus antigen-experienced comparison was prevented by the unsorted PBMCs.

Then a second PCR, running about 6 to 12 cycles, was carried out with a sample-barcoded 5' primer and a J-beta primer mix. Via MiXCR, TCRdb re-called the 5' RACE reads, giving one row per CDR3 protein. The sample lists around 600,000 distinct CDR3 sequences; around 48% were seen once. Germline-derived CDR1 and CDR2 are SGHRS and YFSETQ. This CDR3 is built from 13 residues. The donors, healthy Caucasians from Russia, were aged roughly 6 to 90. Turning to this clonotype: What it binds is not known. At one end the junction does not follow the germline gene, possibly because of a read error.

The source is an older man in good health. J is TRBJ1-1 and V is TRBV5-1, with 7 bases lining up with TRBD1. Sequencing input: blood. In DNA, the CDR3 is TGCGCCAGCAGCTTGGAGGGACAGACTGAAGTTTTCTTT. Translation gives CASSLEGQTEVFF. Using reference TRBV5-1 and TRBJ1-1 for the parts outside the CDR3, the full variable domain is KAGVTQTPRYLIKTRGQQVTLSCSPISGHRSVSWYQQTPGQGLQFLFEYFSETQRNKGNFPGRFSGRQFSNSRSEMNVSTLELGDSALYLCASSLEGQTEVFFGQGTRLTVV.